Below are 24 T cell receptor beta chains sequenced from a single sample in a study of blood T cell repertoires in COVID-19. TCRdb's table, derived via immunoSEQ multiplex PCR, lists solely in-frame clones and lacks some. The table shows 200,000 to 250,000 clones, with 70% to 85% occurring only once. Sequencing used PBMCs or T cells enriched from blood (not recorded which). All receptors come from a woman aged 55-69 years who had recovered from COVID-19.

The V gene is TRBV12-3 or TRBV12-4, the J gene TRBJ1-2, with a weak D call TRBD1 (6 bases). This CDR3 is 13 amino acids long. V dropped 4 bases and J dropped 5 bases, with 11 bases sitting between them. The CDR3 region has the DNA TGTGCCAGCAGTTCACAGGGTACTTATGGCTACACCTTC. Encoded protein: CASSSQGTYGYTF.

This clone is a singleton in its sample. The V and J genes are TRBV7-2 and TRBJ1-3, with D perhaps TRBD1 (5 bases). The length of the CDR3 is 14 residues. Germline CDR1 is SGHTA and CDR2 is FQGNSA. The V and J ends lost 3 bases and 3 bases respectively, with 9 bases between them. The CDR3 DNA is TGTGCCAGCAGCTTCTCCAGGGATGGAAACACCATATATTTT. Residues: CASSFSRDGNTIYF.

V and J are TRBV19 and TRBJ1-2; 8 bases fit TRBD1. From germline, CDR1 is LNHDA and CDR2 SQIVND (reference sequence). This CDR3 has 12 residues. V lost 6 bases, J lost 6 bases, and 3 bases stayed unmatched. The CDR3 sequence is CASRDRVNGYTF. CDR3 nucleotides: TGTGCCAGTAGGGACAGGGTGAATGGCTACACCTTC.

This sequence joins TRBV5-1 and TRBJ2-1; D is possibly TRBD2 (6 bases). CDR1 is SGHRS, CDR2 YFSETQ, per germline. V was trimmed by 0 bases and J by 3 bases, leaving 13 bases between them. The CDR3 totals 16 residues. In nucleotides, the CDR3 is TGCGCCAGCAGCTTGGGGGTCGGGGGAAACTACAATGAGCAGTTCTTC. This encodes CASSLGVGGNYNEQFF. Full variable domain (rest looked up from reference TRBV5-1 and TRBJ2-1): KAGVTQTPRYLIKTRGQQVTLSCSPISGHRSVSWYQQTPGQGLQFLFEYFSETQRNKGNFPGRFSGRQFSNSRSEMNVSTLELGDSALYLCASSLGVGGNYNEQFFGPGTRLTVL.

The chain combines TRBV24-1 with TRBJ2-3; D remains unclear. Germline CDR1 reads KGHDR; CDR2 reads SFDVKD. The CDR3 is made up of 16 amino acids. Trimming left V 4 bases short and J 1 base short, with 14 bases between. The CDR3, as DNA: TGTGCCACCAGTGACCCTGGAGTCGTGGGCACAGATACGCAGTATTTT. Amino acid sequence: CATSDPGVVGTDTQYF.

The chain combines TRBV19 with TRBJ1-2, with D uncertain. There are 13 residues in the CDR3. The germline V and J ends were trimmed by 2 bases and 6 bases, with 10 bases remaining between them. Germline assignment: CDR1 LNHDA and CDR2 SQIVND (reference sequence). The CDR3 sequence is CASSIIQANGYTF. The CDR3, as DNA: TGTGCCAGTAGTATAATCCAGGCAAATGGCTACACCTTC.

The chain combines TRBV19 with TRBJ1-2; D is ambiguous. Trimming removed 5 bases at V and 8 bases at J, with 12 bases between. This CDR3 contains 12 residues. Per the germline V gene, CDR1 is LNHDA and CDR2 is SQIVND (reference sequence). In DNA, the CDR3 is TGTGCCAGTAGTGACACGACGGGGGGCTACACCTTC. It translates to CASSDTTGGYTF.

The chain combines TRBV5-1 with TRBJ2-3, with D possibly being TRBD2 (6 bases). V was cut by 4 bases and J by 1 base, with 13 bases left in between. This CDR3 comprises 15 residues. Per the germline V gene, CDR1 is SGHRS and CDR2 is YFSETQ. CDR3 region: CASSLRGGGTDTQYF. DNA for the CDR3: TGCGCCAGCAGCCTAAGGGGAGGTGGCACAGATACGCAGTATTTT.

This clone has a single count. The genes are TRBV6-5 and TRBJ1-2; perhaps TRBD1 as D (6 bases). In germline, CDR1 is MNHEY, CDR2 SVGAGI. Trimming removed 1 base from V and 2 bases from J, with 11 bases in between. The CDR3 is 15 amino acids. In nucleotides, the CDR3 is TGTGCCAGCAGTTACTTCGGACAGCCCAACTATGGCTACACCTTC. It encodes CASSYFGQPNYGYTF.

CDR3: CASSQDYSGGNEQYF. In nucleotides, the CDR3 is TGCGCCAGCAGCCAAGATTATTCGGGGGGGAACGAGCAGTACTTC. V gene TRBV4-1 combines with J gene TRBJ2-7; 8 bases agree with TRBD2. The length of the CDR3 is 15 residues. V shed 0 bases, J shed 5 bases, and the junction held 6 bases outside the gene matches. Germline V lookup: CDR1 MGHRA, CDR2 YSYEKL.

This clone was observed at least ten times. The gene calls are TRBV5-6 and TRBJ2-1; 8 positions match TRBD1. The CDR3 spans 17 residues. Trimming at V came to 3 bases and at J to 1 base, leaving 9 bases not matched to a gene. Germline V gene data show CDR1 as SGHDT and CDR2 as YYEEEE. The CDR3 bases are TGTGCCAGCAGCTACTTAACAGGGGGGTATTCCTACAATGAGCAGTTCTTC. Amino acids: CASSYLTGGYSYNEQFF.

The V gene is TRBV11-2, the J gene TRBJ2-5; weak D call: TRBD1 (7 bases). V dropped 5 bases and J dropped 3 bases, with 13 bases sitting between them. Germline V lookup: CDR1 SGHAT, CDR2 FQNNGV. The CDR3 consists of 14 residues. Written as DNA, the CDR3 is TGTGCCAGCAGCCGAAGCAGGGGGGAAGAGACCCAGTACTTC. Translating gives CASSRSRGEETQYF. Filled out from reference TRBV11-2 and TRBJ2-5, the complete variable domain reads EAGVAQSPRYKIIEKRQSVAFWCNPISGHATLYWYQQILGQGPKLLIQFQNNGVVDDSQLPKDRFSAERLKGVDSTLKIQPAKLEDSAVYLCASSRSRGEETQYFGPGTRLLVL.

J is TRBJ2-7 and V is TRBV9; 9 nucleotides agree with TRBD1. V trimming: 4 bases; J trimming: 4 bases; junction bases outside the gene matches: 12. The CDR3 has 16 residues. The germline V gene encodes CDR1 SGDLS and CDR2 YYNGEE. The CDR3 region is CASSMGTGPFSYEQYF. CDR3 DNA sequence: TGTGCCAGCAGCATGGGGACAGGGCCCTTTTCATACGAGCAGTACTTC. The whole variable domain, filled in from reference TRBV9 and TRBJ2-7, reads DSGVTQTPKHLITATGQRVTLRCSPRSGDLSVYWYQQSLDQGLQFLIQYYNGEERAKGNILERFSAQQFPDLHSELNLSSLELGDSALYFCASSMGTGPFSYEQYFGPGTRLTVT.

CDR3 coding DNA: TGTGCCAGCACGGACAGTACCTACGAGCAGTACTTC. It is translated as CASTDSTYEQYF. The chain uses TRBV2 and TRBJ2-7; perhaps TRBD1 as D (6 bases). The CDR3 is made up of 12 amino acids. Trimming took off 7 bases at V and 2 bases at J, with 9 bases between the two ends. CDR1 is SNHLY and CDR2 is FYNNEI in the germline V gene.

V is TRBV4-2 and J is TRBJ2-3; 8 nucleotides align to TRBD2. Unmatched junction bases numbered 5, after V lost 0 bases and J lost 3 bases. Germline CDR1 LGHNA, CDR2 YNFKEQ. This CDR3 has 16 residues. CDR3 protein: CASSQDRAGGTDTQYF. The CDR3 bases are TGTGCCAGCAGCCAAGATCGGGCGGGGGGTACAGATACGCAGTATTTT.

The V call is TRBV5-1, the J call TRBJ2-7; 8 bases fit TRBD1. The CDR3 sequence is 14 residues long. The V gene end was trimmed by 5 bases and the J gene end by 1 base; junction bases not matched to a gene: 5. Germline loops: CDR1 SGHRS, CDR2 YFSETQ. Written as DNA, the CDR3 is TGCGCCAGCAGACCCGGGACAGGTTCCTACGAGCAGTACTTC. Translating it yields CASRPGTGSYEQYF.

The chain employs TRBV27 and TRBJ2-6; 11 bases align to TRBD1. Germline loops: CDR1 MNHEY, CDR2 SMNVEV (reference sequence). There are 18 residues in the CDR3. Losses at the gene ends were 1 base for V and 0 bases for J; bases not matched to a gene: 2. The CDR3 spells CASSLFGTGGSGANVLTF. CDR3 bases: TGTGCCAGCAGTTTATTTGGGACAGGGGGCTCTGGGGCCAACGTCCTGACTTTC.

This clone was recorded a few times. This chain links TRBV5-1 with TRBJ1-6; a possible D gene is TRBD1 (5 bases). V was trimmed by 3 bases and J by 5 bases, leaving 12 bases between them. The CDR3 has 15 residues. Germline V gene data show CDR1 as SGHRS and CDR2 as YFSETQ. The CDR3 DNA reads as TGCGCCAGCAGCTGGAGGGGAGTTGATAATTCACCCCTCCACTTT. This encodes CASSWRGVDNSPLHF. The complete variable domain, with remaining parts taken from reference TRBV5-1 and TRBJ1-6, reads KAGVTQTPRYLIKTRGQQVTLSCSPISGHRSVSWYQQTPGQGLQFLFEYFSETQRNKGNFPGRFSGRQFSNSRSEMNVSTLELGDSALYLCASSWRGVDNSPLHFGNGTRLTVT.

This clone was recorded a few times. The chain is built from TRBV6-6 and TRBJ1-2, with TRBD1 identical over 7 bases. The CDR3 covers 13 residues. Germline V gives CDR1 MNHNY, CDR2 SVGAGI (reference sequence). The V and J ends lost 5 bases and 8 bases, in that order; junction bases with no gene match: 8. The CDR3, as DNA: TGTGCCAGCAGTCACAGGGGAACAGGGGGCTACACCTTC. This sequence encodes CASSHRGTGGYTF.

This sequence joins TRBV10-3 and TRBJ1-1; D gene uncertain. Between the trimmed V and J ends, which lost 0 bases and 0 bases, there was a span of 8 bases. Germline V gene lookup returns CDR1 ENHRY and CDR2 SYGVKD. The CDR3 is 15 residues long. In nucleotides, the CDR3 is TGTGCCATCAGTGAGTCGGAGGGTTTGAACACTGAAGCTTTCTTT. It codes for CAISESEGLNTEAFF.

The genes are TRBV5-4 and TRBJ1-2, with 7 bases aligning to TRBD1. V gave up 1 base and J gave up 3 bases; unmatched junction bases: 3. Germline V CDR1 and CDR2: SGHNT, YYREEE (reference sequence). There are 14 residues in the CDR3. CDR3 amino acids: CASSLRQGYYGYTF. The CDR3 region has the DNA TGTGCCAGCAGCTTGCGACAGGGTTACTATGGCTACACCTTC. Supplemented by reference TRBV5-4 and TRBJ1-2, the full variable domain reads ETGVTQSPTHLIKTRGQQVTLRCSSQSGHNTVSWYQQALGQGPQFIFQYYREEENGRGNFPPRFSGLQFPNYSSELNVNALELDDSALYLCASSLRQGYYGYTFGSGTRLTVV.

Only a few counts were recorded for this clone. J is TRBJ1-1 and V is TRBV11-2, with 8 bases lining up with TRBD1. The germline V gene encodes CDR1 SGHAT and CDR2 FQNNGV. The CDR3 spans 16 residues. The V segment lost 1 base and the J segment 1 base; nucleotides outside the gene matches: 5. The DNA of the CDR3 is TGTGCCAGCAGCTTAGGATCCGGGACAGGGAACACTGAAGCTTTCTTT. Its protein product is CASSLGSGTGNTEAFF.

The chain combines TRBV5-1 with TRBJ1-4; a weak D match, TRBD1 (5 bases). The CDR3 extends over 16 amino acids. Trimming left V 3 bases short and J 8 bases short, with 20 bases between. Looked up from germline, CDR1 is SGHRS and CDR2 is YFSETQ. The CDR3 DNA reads TGCGCCAGCAGCTCTGGGGGGGACCACCTAATGGAAAAACTGTTTTTT. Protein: CASSSGGDHLMEKLFF.

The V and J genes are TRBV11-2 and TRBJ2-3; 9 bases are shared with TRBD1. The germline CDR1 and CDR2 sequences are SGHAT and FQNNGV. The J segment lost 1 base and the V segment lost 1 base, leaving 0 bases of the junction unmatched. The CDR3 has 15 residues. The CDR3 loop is CASSLGTGGTDTQYF. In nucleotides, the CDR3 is TGTGCCAGCAGCTTAGGGACAGGGGGCACAGATACGCAGTATTTT.